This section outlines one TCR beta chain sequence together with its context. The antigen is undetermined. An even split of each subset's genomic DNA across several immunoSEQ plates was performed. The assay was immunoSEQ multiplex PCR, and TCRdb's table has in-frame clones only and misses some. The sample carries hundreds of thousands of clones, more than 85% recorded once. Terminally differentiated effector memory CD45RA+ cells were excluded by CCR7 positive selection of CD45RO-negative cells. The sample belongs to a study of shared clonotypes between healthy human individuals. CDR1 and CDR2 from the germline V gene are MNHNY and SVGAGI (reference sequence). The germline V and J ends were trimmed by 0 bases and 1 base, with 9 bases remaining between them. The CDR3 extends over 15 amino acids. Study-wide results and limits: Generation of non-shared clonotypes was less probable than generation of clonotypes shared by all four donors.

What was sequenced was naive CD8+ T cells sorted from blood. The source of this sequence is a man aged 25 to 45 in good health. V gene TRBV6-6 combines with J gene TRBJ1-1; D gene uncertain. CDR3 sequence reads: CASSYSTRWNTEAFF. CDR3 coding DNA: TGTGCCAGCAGTTACTCGACCAGGTGGAACACTGAAGCTTTCTTT.